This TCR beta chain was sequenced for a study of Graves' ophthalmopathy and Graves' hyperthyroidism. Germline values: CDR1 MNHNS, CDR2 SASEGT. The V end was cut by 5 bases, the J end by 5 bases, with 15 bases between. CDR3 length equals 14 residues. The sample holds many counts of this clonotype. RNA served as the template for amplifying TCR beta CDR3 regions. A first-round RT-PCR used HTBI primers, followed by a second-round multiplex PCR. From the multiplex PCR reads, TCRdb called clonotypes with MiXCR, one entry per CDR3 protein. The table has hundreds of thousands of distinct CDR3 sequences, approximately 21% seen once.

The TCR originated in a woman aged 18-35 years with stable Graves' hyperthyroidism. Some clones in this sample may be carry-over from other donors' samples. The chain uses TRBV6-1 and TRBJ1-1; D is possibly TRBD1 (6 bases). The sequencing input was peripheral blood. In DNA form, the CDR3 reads TGTGCCAGCAGTAGGGACATAGCAGGTACTGAAGCTTTCTTT. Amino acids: CASSRDIAGTEAFF.